Here is one TCR beta chain with its context. The data were produced by immunoSEQ multiplex PCR, yet TCRdb's version contains in-frame clones alone and is incomplete. Here the sample spans about 59,000 clones, about 93% being singletons. This entry is derived from a study of T cell changes during pregnancy in multiple sclerosis. This CDR3 has 13 residues. From germline, CDR1 is SGDLS and CDR2 YYNGEE. V was pared by 3 bases and J by 10 bases, with 7 bases of the junction left unmatched. The V and J genes are TRBV9 and TRBJ1-1; 9 bases are shared with TRBD1. Sequenced here: CD8+ T cells from peripheral blood mononuclear cells, sampled in the third trimester of pregnancy. The receptor's source is a female donor with multiple sclerosis, enrolled in a pregnancy study. The CDR3 nucleotides read TGTGCCAGCAGCGAGGGGGACAGGGTGGGAGCTTTCTTT. The encoded protein is CASSEGDRVGAFF.